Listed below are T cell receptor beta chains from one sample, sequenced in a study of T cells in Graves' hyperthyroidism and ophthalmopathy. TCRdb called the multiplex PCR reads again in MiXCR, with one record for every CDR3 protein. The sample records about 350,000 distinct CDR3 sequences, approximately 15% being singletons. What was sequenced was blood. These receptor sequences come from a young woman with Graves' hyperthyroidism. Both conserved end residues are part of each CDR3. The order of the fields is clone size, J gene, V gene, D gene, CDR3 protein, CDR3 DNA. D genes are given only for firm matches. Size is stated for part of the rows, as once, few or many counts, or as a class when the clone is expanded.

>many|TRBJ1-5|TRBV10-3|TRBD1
CGSGTEDNQPQHF
TGTGGTTCCGGGACAGAGGACAATCAGCCCCAGCATTTT
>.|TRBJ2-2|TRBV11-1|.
CASSFGGIENTGELFF
TGTGCCAGCAGCTTTGGTGGGATCGAGAACACCGGGGAGCTGTTTTTT
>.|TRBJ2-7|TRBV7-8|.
CASSLLLDRIYEQYF
TGTGCCAGCAGCCTCCTACTAGACAGGATCTACGAGCAGTACTTC
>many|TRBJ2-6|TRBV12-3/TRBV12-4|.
CASRSDGVSGANVLTF
TGTGCCAGCCGGTCCGACGGAGTCTCTGGGGCCAACGTCCTGACTTTC
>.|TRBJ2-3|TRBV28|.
CASDDSTDTQYF
TGTGCCAGCGATGACAGCACAGATACGCAGTATTTT
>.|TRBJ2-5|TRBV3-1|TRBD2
CASTRSGRAAAETQYF
TGTGCCAGCACCCGCAGTGGGAGGGCCGCTGCAGAGACCCAGTACTTC
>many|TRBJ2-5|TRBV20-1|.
CSATGEETQYF
TGCAGTGCTACCGGGGAAGAGACCCAGTACTTC
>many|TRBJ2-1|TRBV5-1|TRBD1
CASSGTGGHEQFF
TGCGCCAGCAGCGGTACAGGGGGCCATGAGCAGTTCTTC
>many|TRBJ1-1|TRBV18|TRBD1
CASSLVTGGDEAFF
TGTGCCAGCTCACTCGTAACAGGGGGTGATGAAGCTTTCTTT
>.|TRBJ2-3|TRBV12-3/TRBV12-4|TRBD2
CASSSSGELTDTQYF
TGTGCCAGCAGCTCTAGCGGGGAACTCACAGATACGCAGTATTTT
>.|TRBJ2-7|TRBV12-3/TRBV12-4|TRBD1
CASGMDRAYEQYF
TGTGCCAGCGGGATGGACAGGGCCTACGAGCAGTACTTC
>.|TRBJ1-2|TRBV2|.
CASSERLFYGYTF
TGTGCCAGCAGTGAGAGGCTATTTTATGGCTACACCTTC
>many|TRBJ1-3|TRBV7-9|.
CASSSEGMPLGNTIYF
TGTGCCAGCAGCTCAGAGGGGATGCCCCTTGGAAACACCATATATTTT
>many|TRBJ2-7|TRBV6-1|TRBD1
CASRAAWTGDEQYF
TGTGCCAGCAGGGCGGCCTGGACAGGTGACGAGCAGTACTTC
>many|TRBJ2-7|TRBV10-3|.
CAHRGGSGHEQYF
TGTGCCCACCGTGGAGGGAGTGGGCACGAGCAGTACTTC
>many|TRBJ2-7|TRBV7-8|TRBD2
CASSLGTSGFYEQYF
TGTGCCAGCAGCCTCGGGACTAGCGGGTTCTACGAGCAGTACTTC
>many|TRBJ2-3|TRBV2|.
CASAPEDTQYF
TGTGCCAGCGCCCCCGAGGATACGCAGTATTTT
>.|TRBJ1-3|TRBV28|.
CTSSLLPSGNTIYF
TGTACCAGCAGTTTGTTACCTTCGGGAAACACCATATATTTT
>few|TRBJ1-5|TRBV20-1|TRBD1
CSACDRDNQPQHF
TGCAGTGCTTGCGACAGGGACAATCAGCCCCAGCATTTT
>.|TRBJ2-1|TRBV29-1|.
CSVEGLSGGGYNEQFF
TGCAGCGTTGAAGGGCTAAGCGGAGGGGGATACAATGAGCAGTTCTTC
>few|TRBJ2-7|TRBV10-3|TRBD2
CAISGLADSYEQYF
TGTGCCATCAGCGGACTAGCGGATTCCTACGAGCAGTACTTC
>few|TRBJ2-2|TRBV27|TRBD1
CASGPTGDRTGELFF
TGTGCCAGCGGACCGACAGGGGATCGCACCGGGGAGCTGTTTTTT
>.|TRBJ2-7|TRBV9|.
CASSVYGAAAHEQYF
TGTGCCAGCAGCGTATATGGGGCGGCCGCGCACGAGCAGTACTTC
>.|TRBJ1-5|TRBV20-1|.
CSARDLGQPQHF
TGCAGTGCTAGAGATCTGGGTCAGCCCCAGCATTTT
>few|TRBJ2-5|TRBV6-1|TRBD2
CASREGLHVQETQYF
TGTGCCAGTCGGGAGGGCCTCCACGTTCAGGAGACCCAGTACTTC
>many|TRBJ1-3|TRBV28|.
CASRAGNTIYF
TGTGCTAGCAGAGCTGGAAACACCATATATTTT
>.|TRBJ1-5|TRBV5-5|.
CASSKWTDPNQPQHF
TGTGCCAGCAGCAAATGGACAGACCCTAATCAGCCCCAGCATTTT
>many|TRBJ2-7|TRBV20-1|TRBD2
CSAILAGRTAYEQYF
TGCAGTGCTATCCTAGCGGGACGGACTGCCTACGAGCAGTACTTC
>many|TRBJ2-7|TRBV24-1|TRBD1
CATSDTGGGTYEQYF
TGTGCCACCAGTGACACAGGGGGCGGAACCTACGAGCAGTACTTC
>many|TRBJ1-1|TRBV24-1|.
CATSRSANTEAFF
TGTGCCACCAGTCGGTCCGCGAACACTGAAGCTTTCTTT
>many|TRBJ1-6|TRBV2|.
CASSESPGGDSPLHF
TGTGCCAGCAGTGAAAGTCCCGGAGGGGATTCACCCCTCCACTTT
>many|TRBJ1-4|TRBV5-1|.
CASSLEFGKNEKLFF
TGCGCCAGCAGCTTGGAGTTCGGGAAGAATGAAAAACTGTTTTTT
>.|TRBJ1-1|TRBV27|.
CASSPGTADTEAFF
TGTGCCAGCAGTCCGGGGACCGCGGACACTGAAGCTTTCTTT
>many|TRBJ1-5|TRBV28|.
CASSLLGSPVAQHF
TGTGCCAGCAGTTTACTCGGCAGCCCCGTGGCCCAGCATTTT
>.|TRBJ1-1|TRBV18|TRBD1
CASSPLGTVPTEAFF
TGTGCCAGCTCACCACTTGGGACAGTTCCCACTGAAGCTTTCTTT
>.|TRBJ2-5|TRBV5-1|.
CASSRPETPKETQYF
TGCGCCAGCAGCCGGCCCGAGACACCCAAAGAGACCCAGTACTTC
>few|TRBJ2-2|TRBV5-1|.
CASSVDSSYTGELFF
TGCGCCAGCAGCGTGGACAGCTCCTACACCGGGGAGCTGTTTTTT
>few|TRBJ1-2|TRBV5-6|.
CASSSNPTGGRGGYTF
TGTGCCAGCAGCTCAAACCCGACAGGTGGGAGGGGTGGCTACACCTTC
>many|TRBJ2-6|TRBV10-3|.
CAISAGDGNSGANVLTF
TGTGCCATCAGTGCCGGGGACGGAAACTCTGGGGCCAACGTCCTGACTTTC
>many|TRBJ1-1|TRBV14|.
CASSQEGPAEAFF
TGTGCCAGCAGCCAAGAGGGACCGGCTGAAGCTTTCTTT